This T cell receptor (beta chain) was sequenced during a study of blood T cells in healthy people across ages. Germline V gives CDR1 LGHDT, CDR2 YNNKEL (reference sequence). This CDR3 comprises 16 residues. Trimming cost V 2 bases and J 13 bases; bases outside gene matches: 17. A J-beta primer mix and a sample-barcoded 5' primer were used in a second PCR of about 6 to 12 cycles. TCRdb reprocessed the 5' RACE reads via MiXCR and lists one record per CDR3 protein. Seen here are some 1.7 million distinct CDR3 sequences, roughly 30% observed once, and the top ten hold about 8%. This sequence joins TRBV3-1 and TRBJ2-1; TRBD2 aligns across 7 bases. Material: blood. This receptor was taken from a woman in her twenties or thirties in good health. The DNA for the CDR3 is TGTGCCAGCAGCCAAAGTTGGGGATTGGGAGGGGAGACCCAGTTCTTC. Translating gives CASSQSWGLGGETQFF.